The T cell receptor beta chain described here comes from a study of blood T cell repertoires in COVID-19. Study-level information: The United States, Italy and Spain provided the acute and convalescent COVID-19 samples. PBMCs, B-cell-depleted T cells, or T cells provided the cDNA or gDNA that made up the material.

This clone showed up just once. Original handling: How many nucleated cells were present was estimated from reference gene primer amplification. TCRdb's table, derived via immunoSEQ multiplex PCR, lists solely in-frame clones and lacks some. V and J calls plus clone size are reproduced from that table; the DNA served to infer D and trimming. The sample yields approximately 7,000 clones, nearly 90% seen once. This CDR3 has 14 residues. After removal of 3 bases from V and 4 bases from J, the junction contained 1 base not matched to a gene. Germline CDR1 MNHNS, CDR2 SASEGT. The sample was peripheral blood. V and J are TRBV6-1 and TRBJ1-4; 8 nucleotides align to TRBD1. The clonotype was recovered from a human donor in a cohort sampled during active COVID-19. CDR3 amino acids: CASSEGQVNEKLFF. The CDR3 DNA sequence: TGTGCCAGCAGTGAGGGACAGGTTAATGAAAAACTGTTTTTT.